The clone carrying this TCR beta chain showed up just once. Antigen: not known. This sample was taken from a study of cytomegalovirus exposure and HLA in healthy donors. Findings and caveats of the study: Being productive about 87% or about 30% of the time was typical of most TCR beta V segments in an earlier analysis.

PCR involved 60 Vbeta and 13 Jbeta primers. Using immunoSEQ multiplex PCR, the repertoire was profiled, and TCRdb retains in-frame clones only, with some absent. The table has approximately 100,000 clones, around two thirds seen once. In germline, CDR1 is SGHAT, CDR2 FQNNGV. Trimming took 4 bases from V and 0 from J; bases not matched to a gene: 2. This CDR3 is 15 amino acids long. Sequencing was performed on PBMCs. This sequence was found in a man between 25 and 39 years old in good health and CMV-seronegative. This chain joins TRBV11-2 and TRBJ2-7; 11 nucleotides agree with TRBD2. The CDR3 sequence: CASSSGLAVSYEQYF. CDR3 DNA: TGTGCCAGCAGCTCGGGACTAGCGGTCTCCTACGAGCAGTACTTC.